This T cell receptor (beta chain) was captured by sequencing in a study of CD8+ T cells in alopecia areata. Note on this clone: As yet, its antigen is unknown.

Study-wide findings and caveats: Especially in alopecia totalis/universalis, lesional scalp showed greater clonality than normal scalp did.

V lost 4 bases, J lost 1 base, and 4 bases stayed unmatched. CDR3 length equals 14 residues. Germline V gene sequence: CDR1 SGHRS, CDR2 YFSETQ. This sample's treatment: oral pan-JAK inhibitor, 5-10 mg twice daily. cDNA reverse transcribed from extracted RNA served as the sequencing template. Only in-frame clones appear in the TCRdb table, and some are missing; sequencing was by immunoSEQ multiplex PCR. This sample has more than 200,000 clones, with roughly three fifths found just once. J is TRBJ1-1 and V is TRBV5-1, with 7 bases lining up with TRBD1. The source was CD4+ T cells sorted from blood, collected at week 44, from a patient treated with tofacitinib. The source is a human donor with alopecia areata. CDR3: CASSAGQKNTEAFF. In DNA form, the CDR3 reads TGCGCCAGCAGCGCGGGACAGAAGAACACTGAAGCTTTCTTT.